The 27 T cell receptor beta chains below come from one sample, sequenced in a study of T cell repertoires in cytomegalovirus infection. TCRdb ran MiXCR on the reads and lists one entry per CDR3 protein. The sample includes a few hundred thousand distinct CDR3 sequences, approximately 10% of them seen just once. Sequenced sample: PBMCs. All receptors derive from a human donor in good health (CMV status not recorded). Some clones in this sample may be carry-over from other donors' samples.

This clonotype was counted ten times or more. V is TRBV5-6 and J is TRBJ2-1; 12 bases match TRBD2. Germline lookup yields CDR1 SGHDT and CDR2 YYEEEE. Trimming removed 3 bases from V and 9 bases from J; junction bases left unmatched: 7. The CDR3 spans 15 residues. CDR3 nucleotides: TGTGCCAGCAGCTCACTAGCGGGGGGTATCAGTGAGCAGTTCTTC. Its protein is CASSSLAGGISEQFF.

The chain employs TRBV6-2 or TRBV6-3 and TRBJ2-2; 10 bases are shared with TRBD2. V was pared by 10 bases and J by 2 bases, with 16 bases of the junction left unmatched. CDR1 and CDR2 (germline): MNHEY, SVGEGT. CDR3 length equals 18 residues. DNA for the CDR3: TGTGCCACCATACAAACAGCGGGGGGGCGAAAAAACACCGGGGAGCTGTTTTTT. Its translation: CATIQTAGGRKNTGELFF.

This clonotype was counted ten times or more. J is TRBJ2-7 and V is TRBV20-1, with D uncertain. The V end lost 6 bases, the J end lost 1 base, and 10 bases lay between the germline ends. CDR3 length: 12 amino acids. CDR1 is DFQATT and CDR2 is SNEGSKA in the germline V gene (reference sequence). CDR3 sequence reads: CSANGPSYEQYF. In DNA, the CDR3 is TGCAGTGCCAACGGACCGTCCTACGAGCAGTACTTC.

This clonotype was observed a few times. J is TRBJ2-6 and V is TRBV6-5; 8 bases are shared with TRBD2. Germline V CDR1 and CDR2: MNHEY, SVGAGI. The CDR3 spans 17 residues. Germline trimming cut 5 bases from V and 0 bases from J; bases unmatched to any gene: 6. The CDR3 region is CASSPRGGGSGANVLTF. The DNA of the CDR3 is TGTGCCAGCAGTCCCCGGGGGGGGGGCTCTGGGGCCAACGTCCTGACTTTC.

This clonotype was seen a handful of times. V and J are TRBV6-1 and TRBJ1-1; D gene ambiguous. The V and J ends lost 7 bases and 0 bases respectively, with 9 bases between them. Germline lookup yields CDR1 MNHNS and CDR2 SASEGT. There are 13 residues in the CDR3. The chain's CDR3 is CASIEVLNTEAFF. The CDR3 coding sequence is TGTGCCAGCATTGAGGTCCTGAACACTGAAGCTTTCTTT.

CDR3 nucleotides: TGTGCCAGCAGCTCTCGGAACATTCAGTACTTC. It specifies CASSSRNIQYF. V is TRBV7-4 and J is TRBJ2-4; no firm D call. The germline gives CDR1 SGHVT, CDR2 SQSDAQ. Trimming left V 4 bases short and J 7 bases short, with 5 bases between. The CDR3 is 11 amino acids.

Only a few counts were recorded for this clonotype. This rearrangement joins TRBV7-2 to TRBJ2-3, with 10 bases lining up with TRBD2. The V gene's germline CDR1 is SGHTA and CDR2 FQGNSA. The CDR3 has 15 amino acids. The V and J ends lost 6 bases and 2 bases, in that order; junction bases with no gene match: 5. This CDR3 is CASRLTSGSTDTQYF. CDR3 coding DNA: TGTGCCAGCAGGTTGACTAGCGGGTCCACAGATACGCAGTATTTT.

This clonotype turned up a few times. The V gene is TRBV7-2, the J gene TRBJ1-2; TRBD1 might be the D (5 bases). This CDR3 has 15 amino acids. V was trimmed by 1 base and J by 10 bases, leaving 19 bases between them. From germline, CDR1 is SGHTA and CDR2 FQGNSA. This chain's CDR3 is CASSLVSSGIEDYTF. The CDR3 coding sequence is TGTGCCAGCAGCTTAGTTTCGTCAGGGATAGAGGACTACACCTTC. Full variable domain (missing parts from reference TRBV7-2 and TRBJ1-2): GAGVSQSPSNKVTEKGKDVELRCDPISGHTALYWYRQSLGQGLEFLIYFQGNSAPDKSGLPSDRFSAERTGGSVSTLTIQRTQQEDSAVYLCASSLVSSGIEDYTFGSGTRLTVV.

This clonotype was recorded at least ten times. CDR3 residues: CASSFGVHNSPLHF. CDR3 sequence (DNA): TGTGCCAGCAGCTTTGGGGTTCATAATTCACCCCTCCACTTT. The gene calls are TRBV7-2 and TRBJ1-6; D call uncertain. The CDR3 has 14 amino acids. CDR1 is SGHTA and CDR2 is FQGNSA in the germline V gene. Between the trimmed V and J ends, which lost 3 bases and 5 bases, there was a span of 8 bases.

The V call is TRBV30, the J call TRBJ1-3; D is uncertain. From germline, CDR1 is GTSNPN and CDR2 SVGIG (reference sequence). Trimming cost V 5 bases and J 0 bases, with 5 bases left between them. The CDR3 spans 12 residues. The CDR3 coding sequence is TGTGCCTGGTACCTCTCTGGAAACACCATATATTTT. Translation: CAWYLSGNTIYF.

This clonotype was counted a few times. The CDR3, as DNA: TGTGCCAGCAGCTTAGGGGGGAGGGGGGATTCACCCCTCCACTTT. It codes for CASSLGGRGDSPLHF. The chain uses TRBV7-2 and TRBJ1-6; a possible D gene is TRBD1 (6 bases). This CDR3 is 15 amino acids long. Trimming removed 1 base at V and 8 bases at J, with 12 bases between. CDR1 is SGHTA, CDR2 FQGNSA, per germline.

This clonotype was recorded at least ten times. The chain carries TRBV7-4 and TRBJ1-1; no firm D call. The germline V gene has CDR1 SGHVT and CDR2 SQSDAQ. The V end lost 2 bases, the J end lost 4 bases, and 8 bases lay between the germline ends. CDR3 length equals 13 residues. The CDR3 region has the DNA TGTGCCAGCAGCTTATGGGGTCCCACTGAAGCTTTCTTT. Protein: CASSLWGPTEAFF.

This clonotype was counted ten times or more. The chain joins TRBV7-6 to TRBJ1-3; TRBD1 might be the D (5 bases). Germline V gene sequence: CDR1 SGHVS, CDR2 FNYEAQ. The V end lost 0 bases, the J end lost 0 bases, and 9 bases lay between the germline ends. The CDR3 runs to 16 residues. The CDR3 loop reads CASSLAGGDSGNTIYF. The CDR3 DNA reads TGTGCCAGCAGCTTAGCGGGGGGAGACTCTGGAAACACCATATATTTT.

This clonotype was recorded at least ten times. V usage is TRBV19 and J usage is TRBJ1-1, with D possibly being TRBD1 (6 bases). The CDR3 is 14 amino acids. Trimming took off 2 bases at V and 5 bases at J, with 12 bases between the two ends. Per germline, CDR1 LNHDA and CDR2 SQIVND (reference sequence). The CDR3 sequence is CASSIRGFGTEAFF. As DNA, the CDR3 is TGTGCCAGTAGTATAAGGGGGTTTGGGACTGAAGCTTTCTTT.

This clonotype was detected a few times. This chain connects TRBV29-1 to TRBJ2-6; the D gene is possibly TRBD2 (5 bases). This CDR3 comprises 15 residues. Per the germline V gene, CDR1 is SQVTM and CDR2 is ANQGSEA. V lost 6 bases, J lost 0 bases, and 12 bases lay in between. DNA of the CDR3: TGCAGCGTAGGACTGCCCAGCTCTGGGGCCAACGTCCTGACTTTC. This translates into CSVGLPSSGANVLTF.

This chain links TRBV5-1 with TRBJ2-2, with D perhaps matching TRBD2 (6 bases). The CDR3 has 16 amino acids. Trimming left V 3 bases short and J 1 base short, with 13 bases between. CDR1 and CDR2 from the germline V gene are SGHRS and YFSETQ. CDR3 sequence (DNA): TGCGCCAGCAGCTCCTTTAGCGGAATGAACACCGGGGAGCTGTTTTTT. Translating it yields CASSSFSGMNTGELFF.

This clonotype was counted a few times. The chain recombines TRBV18 with TRBJ1-6; D is ambiguous. The CDR3 length is 17 residues. V was clipped by 3 bases and J by 0 bases, with 12 bases between them. Germline V lookup: CDR1 KGHSH, CDR2 LQKENI. The CDR3 reads CASSPVDGSSYNSPLHF. CDR3 DNA sequence: TGTGCCAGCTCACCTGTGGACGGGAGCTCCTATAATTCACCCCTCCACTTT.

This clonotype was found many times. J is TRBJ1-6 and V is TRBV7-2; 7 nucleotides agree with TRBD1. The CDR3 consists of 19 residues. CDR1 SGHTA and CDR2 FQGNSA come from the germline V gene. The junction had 11 bases not matched to a gene; V was cut back by 0 bases and J by 3 bases. The CDR3 nucleotides are TGTGCCAGCAGCTTAGCTAGAATCAGGGGGGCTGACTATAATTCACCCCTCCACTTT. This translates into CASSLARIRGADYNSPLHF.

This clonotype was counted ten times or more. This chain joins TRBV7-8 and TRBJ2-7; 10 bases map to TRBD2. J was trimmed by 4 bases and V by 5 bases; bases with no gene match: 8. Germline CDR1 SGHVS, CDR2 FQNEAQ. The CDR3 extends over 15 amino acids. The CDR3 protein is CASSPTTSGVYEQYF. For the CDR3, the DNA is TGTGCCAGCAGCCCAACCACTAGCGGGGTATACGAGCAGTACTTC. The full variable domain, in which reference TRBV7-8 and TRBJ2-7 provide the parts outside the CDR3, is GAGVSQSPRYKVAKRGQDVALRCDPISGHVSLFWYQQALGQGPEFLTYFQNEAQLDKSGLPSDRFFAERPEGSVSTLKIQRTQQEDSAVYLCASSPTTSGVYEQYFGPGTRLTVT.

This clonotype was found many times. The chain joins TRBV10-3 to TRBJ1-1; D possibly corresponds to TRBD1 (6 bases). Per the germline V gene, CDR1 is ENHRY and CDR2 is SYGVKD. The CDR3 length is 13 residues. V was trimmed by 6 bases and J by 4 bases, leaving 12 bases between them. The CDR3 DNA reads as TGTGCCATCAGCAGGGGCGAGGGCACTGAAGCTTTCTTT. It codes for CAISRGEGTEAFF.

This clonotype was recorded at least ten times. The chain recombines TRBV12-3 or TRBV12-4 with TRBJ2-7; TRBD1 might be the D (5 bases). Trimming pared 5 bases from V and 3 bases from J, leaving 11 bases between. This CDR3 region has 13 residues. The CDR3 loop reads CASSLQADYEQYF. The CDR3 DNA follows: TGTGCCAGCAGTCTACAGGCAGACTACGAGCAGTACTTC.

The chain carries TRBV4-1 and TRBJ2-5, with D perhaps assigned TRBD1 or TRBD2 (5 bases each). The CDR3 has 16 amino acids. Trimming shortened V by 3 bases and J by 1 base, and 15 bases separated the two germline ends. Germline assignment: CDR1 MGHRA and CDR2 YSYEKL. The CDR3 region has the DNA TGCGCCAGCAGCCACGAGTCGACGAGGGGCCAAGAGACCCAGTACTTC. Translated: CASSHESTRGQETQYF.

This clonotype was counted many times. The chain is built from TRBV7-2 and TRBJ2-3, with 11 bases aligning to TRBD2. The CDR3 totals 17 residues. Germline CDR1 is SGHTA and CDR2 is FQGNSA. The trim removed 4 bases at V and 6 bases at J, leaving 12 bases unmatched. The CDR3 DNA follows: TGTGCCAGCAGCTCCCCGACTAGCGGGATTATGCGGGATACGCAGTATTTT. It yields the protein CASSSPTSGIMRDTQYF.

This clonotype appeared many times. The chain carries TRBV28 and TRBJ2-6, with D unclear. The CDR3 runs to 18 residues. Trimming pared 1 base from V and 1 base from J, leaving 14 bases between. Germline CDR1 reads MDHEN; CDR2 reads SYDVKM. The CDR3 region has the DNA TGTGCCAGCAGTTTATCTTGGGGATCTGAATCTGGGGCCAACGTCCTGACTTTC. Translating gives CASSLSWGSESGANVLTF.

This clonotype appeared many times. This rearrangement joins TRBV7-2 to TRBJ2-6; D remains ambiguous. In germline, CDR1 is SGHTA, CDR2 FQGNSA. Trimming took 1 base from V and 0 from J, leaving 19 bases between them. This CDR3 region has 20 residues. CDR3 region: CASSLVGNAIPNSGANVLTF. The DNA for the CDR3 is TGTGCCAGCAGCTTAGTGGGGAACGCCATACCGAACTCTGGGGCCAACGTCCTGACTTTC.

The sample holds a few counts of this clonotype. The V gene is TRBV7-2, the J gene TRBJ1-4; tentative D call: TRBD1 (5 bases). The CDR3 runs to 14 residues. Germline-derived CDR1 and CDR2 are SGHTA and FQGNSA. Trimming left V 3 bases short and J 7 bases short, with 12 bases between. The CDR3 region is CASSFSGKGEKLFF. CDR3 nucleotide sequence: TGTGCCAGCAGCTTCTCAGGGAAGGGTGAAAAACTGTTTTTT.

This chain's CDR3 is CASSQGVSDSPLHF. As DNA, the CDR3 is TGTGCCAGCAGCCAAGGCGTTTCGGATTCACCCCTCCACTTT. This chain uses TRBV4-2 with TRBJ1-6, with D unresolved. The V gene lost 1 base and the J gene lost 8 bases, with 9 bases spanning the gap. This CDR3 has 14 residues. Germline-derived CDR1 and CDR2 are LGHNA and YNFKEQ.